This T cell receptor (beta chain) derives from a study of OX40 agonist ivuxolimab in advanced cancers. Across the whole study: Patients took ivuxolimab, an agonistic anti-OX40 (CD134) antibody.

This CDR3 comprises 13 residues. Germline lookup yields CDR1 MNHEY and CDR2 SMNVEV (reference sequence). Here immunoSEQ multiplex PCR was the method, and the copy in TCRdb shows in-frame clones only, minus some. This table holds about 76,000 clones, around 85% found once. As for this clone: A junction boundary mismatches the germline segment, possibly from a read error. Other DNA sequences in the same sample also yield this CDR3.

The J gene is TRBJ1-1, the V gene TRBV27; D is unclear. This receptor was obtained from an adult with an advanced solid tumor such as melanoma, head and neck, liver or kidney cancer. Source: CD4+ or CD8+ T cells sorted from blood, taken in a trial of the OX40 agonist ivuxolimab. The CDR3 nucleotides are TGCGCCAGCAGTTTTCGACGAGACACTGAAGCTTTCTTT. Encoded protein: CASSFRRDTEAFF.